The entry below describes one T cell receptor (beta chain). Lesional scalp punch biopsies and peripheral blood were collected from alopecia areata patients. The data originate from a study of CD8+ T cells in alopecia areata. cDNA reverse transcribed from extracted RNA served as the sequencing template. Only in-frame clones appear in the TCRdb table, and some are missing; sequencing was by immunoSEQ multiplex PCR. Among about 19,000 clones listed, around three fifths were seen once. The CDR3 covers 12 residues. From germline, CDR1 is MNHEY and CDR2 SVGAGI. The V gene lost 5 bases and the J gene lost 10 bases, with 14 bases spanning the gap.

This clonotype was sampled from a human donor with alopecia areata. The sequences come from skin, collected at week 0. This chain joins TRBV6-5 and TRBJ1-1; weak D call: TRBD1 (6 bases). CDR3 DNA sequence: TGTGCCAGCAGTGCCGGGACAAATAGAGCTTTCTTT. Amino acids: CASSAGTNRAFF.